This TCR beta chain was identified during a study of T cell clonality in common variable immunodeficiency (dated by TCRdb to 2014 to 2015). Broader findings and caveats from the paper: According to the authors, figuring out what caused the increased clonality in CVID would require sequencing the repertoires of T cell subpopulations. Compared with healthy controls, CVID subjects showed increased TCRbeta clonality (t-test p = 0.018), a feature most characteristic of about a third of subjects. Correlations between repertoire features and clinical complications were limited by patient heterogeneity within the CVID cohort. Despite equal DNA input, controls averaged about 81,820 unique sequences per sample versus about 32,000 in CVID samples. Fewer TCRbeta clones were shared among CVID subjects than among healthy controls (p < 0.0001). Reportedly, TCRbeta sequences from CVID had fewer deletions and N-nucleotide insertions, and highly modified clones with 13 or more V deletions were absent from CVID.

CDR1 is given as SSHAT and CDR2 as FNYEAQ, both from the germline V gene (reference sequence). Taken from cysteine to phenylalanine, the CDR3 has 15 residues. Only the CDR3 bases that were read are kept: 36 of them, in frame from base 1. This clone was detected ten times or more. Its binding antigen is unknown. The junction does not match germline at one end; this may be a read error. The read halts 3 residues ahead of the CDR3 end, with the missing end drawn from the germline J gene. Predominantly Caucasian heritage was noted among both the CVID patients and the healthy controls. From each donor, about 5 to 8 ml of heparinized peripheral whole blood was collected. TCRbeta CDR3 repertoires were sequenced from genomic DNA of adults with common variable immune deficiency (CVID) and healthy adult controls. There were 22 healthy adult volunteers in the control group (roughly twelve female and 10 male), ranging in age from about 23 to 75 years, with a mean age of about 36. To isolate peripheral blood mononuclear cells, diluted blood was subjected to density centrifugation over Hypaque 1077 or Ficoll-Paque. Genomic DNA was extracted from unsorted mononuclear cells by Qiagen column purification or by a centrifugation-based method.

Equivalent amounts of genomic DNA from CVID and control samples were used as sequencing input. For every sample, a 60 bp segment covering the rearranged TCRbeta CDR3 region was amplified and then sequenced. The immunoSEQ assay, a bias-corrected multiplex PCR with high-throughput sequencing, was employed for TCRbeta amplification. Per the original workflow: Every unique nucleotide sequence counted as a clone and was annotated with V, D and J genes, copy number and frequency. Sequences were labeled productive if in frame, and non-productive if out of frame or containing stop codons. As previously described, clonality was calculated on the basis of Shannon's entropy. Mean CDR3 Kyte-Doolittle hydropathy was derived from the predicted amino acid sequences of productive clones. Using the R hclust function, scaled V gene usage was clustered hierarchically with Manhattan distance and complete linkage. To assess clone sharing by CDR3 amino acid sequence, 12 repertoires per group were resampled over 100 rounds. The repertoires were screened for around 70 published EBV-specific TCRbeta sequences and roughly 250 published CMV-specific TCRbeta sequences. Analysis left out a couple of CVID samples that produced under 10,000 sequences, so about 41 CVID repertoires remained. TCRdb took over this immuneACCESS table, retaining in-frame rearrangements with V and J assigned. Such tables are incomplete; in checked studies, under half of the missing clones stem from an unresolved V gene, and the remainder is unexplained. That table is the source of V, J and clone size, and D and trimming were worked out from the DNA. In this sample, roughly 40,000 clones appear, none counted once only. Approximately 2.7% of the sample lies in the top ten.

Recombination connected TRBV7-7 to TRBJ2-5; the D region possibly corresponds to TRBD2 (5 bases align). The specimen was peripheral blood mononuclear cells. The origin of this receptor is a person aged 18 to 70 in good health. CDR3 region: CASSLSRTHQETQYF. CDR3 DNA (partial): TGTGCTAGCAGCCTTTCCAGGACTCACCAAGAGACC.